The 26 T cell receptor beta chains in this list originate from one sample, sequenced in a study of T-cell reconstitution after alpha-beta-depleted transplantation in children. Preparation of the TCRbeta library was carried out with unique molecular identifiers. TCRdb analysed the PCR reads with MiXCR anew, one entry per CDR3 protein. The sample carries around 140,000 distinct CDR3 sequences, around 8.8% recorded once. The material was PBMCs, mostly from graft donor cells, obtained 180 days after TCRalphabeta/CD19-depleted stem cell transplant. Receptors originate from a female patient aged 2-15 years who had a stem cell transplant for congenital amegakaryocytic thrombocytopenia, so the T cells may come from the graft donor.

This clonotype has ten or more counts. The gene calls are TRBV12-3 or TRBV12-4 and TRBJ1-1; TRBD1 matches at 7 bases. V dropped 5 bases and J dropped 6; count of bases not matched to a gene: 9. This CDR3 contains 14 residues. The CDR3 DNA follows: TGTGCCAGCAGTCTTCGGGCAGGGGGATCTGAAGCTTTCTTT. Its translation is CASSLRAGGSEAFF.

There are many counts of this clonotype. The rearrangement links TRBV10-3 to TRBJ2-7; D might be TRBD2 (6 bases). This CDR3 comprises 11 residues. CDR1 is ENHRY and CDR2 is SYGVKD in the germline V gene. V was clipped by 8 bases and J by 3 bases, with 8 bases between them. CDR3 amino acids: CAIGGSYEQYF. The CDR3 region has the DNA TGTGCCATCGGGGGGAGCTACGAGCAGTACTTC.

The genes are TRBV29-1 and TRBJ2-7, with 7 bases matching TRBD1. The V and J ends lost 4 bases and 4 bases, in that order; junction bases with no gene match: 10. The germline V gene encodes CDR1 SQVTM and CDR2 ANQGSEA. This CDR3 is built from 14 residues. The DNA of the CDR3 is TGCAGCGTTGGAGTTGTGGGCAGGGGGTACGAGCAGTACTTC. Its protein is CSVGVVGRGYEQYF.

This clonotype came up many times. The genes are TRBV4-1 and TRBJ2-1; D unresolved. The V gene's germline CDR1 is MGHRA and CDR2 YSYEKL. The germline V and J ends were trimmed by 0 bases and 4 bases, with 10 bases remaining between them. The CDR3 runs to 15 residues. The CDR3 DNA follows: TGCGCCAGCAGCCAAGAATCTTGGGGATACAATGAGCAGTTCTTC. The encoded protein is CASSQESWGYNEQFF.

This clonotype was counted ten times or more. The V gene is TRBV12-3 or TRBV12-4, the J gene TRBJ1-2; possible D gene TRBD1, 5 bases. Between the trimmed V and J ends, which lost 6 bases and 9 bases, there was a span of 14 bases. The CDR3 runs to 12 residues. The CDR3 sequence is CASRAGAGSYTF. The CDR3, as DNA: TGTGCCAGCAGGGCCGGGGCAGGGAGCTACACCTTC.

At least ten counts were recorded for this clonotype. V usage is TRBV12-3 or TRBV12-4 and J usage is TRBJ2-1; 9 positions agree with TRBD1. The CDR3 has 15 residues. V lost 3 bases to trimming and J lost 6 bases; unmatched junction nucleotides: 6. CDR3 loop: CASSFGRDRVNEQFF. In DNA, the CDR3 is TGTGCCAGCAGTTTTGGACGGGACAGGGTCAATGAGCAGTTCTTC.

Ten or more counts support this clonotype. The chain couples TRBV29-1 to TRBJ2-1; D remains ambiguous. The CDR3 length is 14 residues. From germline, CDR1 is SQVTM and CDR2 ANQGSEA. V gave up 4 bases and J gave up 6 bases, with 16 bases separating them. The CDR3 coding sequence is TGCAGCGTTGCTTGGATCAAGGGTTCCAATGAGCAGTTCTTC. As protein: CSVAWIKGSNEQFF.

The genes are TRBV21-1 and TRBJ2-3; no DNA check was done on the table's D call, TRBD2. TRBV21-1 is flagged as a pseudogene. CDR3 length equals 21 residues. The CDR3 nucleotides are TGTGCCAGCGGCCCCCCCCCGGGACTAGCGGGAGGGCCTATGGCCACAGATACGCAGTATTTT. Its protein is CASGPPPGLAGGPMATDTQYF.

This clonotype was counted at least ten times. This chain links TRBV7-2 with TRBJ2-5; TRBD1 agrees at 9 bases. Per germline, CDR1 SGHTA and CDR2 FQGNSA. Trimming took 5 bases from V and 3 from J; bases not matched to a gene: 4. This CDR3 has 14 amino acids. The CDR3 coding sequence is TGTGCCAGCAGCGCAGACAGGGGGGAAGAGACCCAGTACTTC. This gives the protein CASSADRGEETQYF.

This rearrangement joins TRBV20-1 to TRBJ2-1; 10 bases match TRBD2. After removal of 5 bases from V and 10 bases from J, the junction contained 5 bases not matched to a gene. Germline CDR1 is DFQATT and CDR2 is SNEGSKA (reference sequence). The CDR3 contains 12 residues. This chain's CDR3 is CSAAGLADEQFF. In nucleotides, the CDR3 is TGCAGTGCTGCCGGACTAGCGGACGAGCAGTTCTTC.

This clonotype was picked up many times. This chain uses TRBV7-2 with TRBJ1-5, with a tentative D call TRBD1 (5 bases). The ends were cut back, 1 base at V and 3 bases at J, with 13 bases in the middle. The V gene's germline CDR1 is SGHTA and CDR2 FQGNSA. The CDR3 totals 16 residues. CDR3: CASSLVGGKPNQPQHF. The CDR3 bases are TGTGCCAGCAGCTTAGTGGGGGGGAAACCCAATCAGCCCCAGCATTTT.

Ten or more counts support this clonotype. V is TRBV5-1 and J is TRBJ1-5; D remains unclear. V was trimmed by 3 bases and J by 5 bases, leaving 3 bases between them. The CDR3 length is 11 residues. Germline V gene sequence: CDR1 SGHRS, CDR2 YFSETQ. The chain's CDR3 is CASSSYQPQHF. The CDR3 DNA reads TGCGCCAGCAGCTCCTATCAGCCCCAGCATTTT.

This clonotype was found many times. The chain links TRBV12-3 or TRBV12-4 to TRBJ1-4; 7 bases are a match to TRBD1. Losses at the gene ends were 6 bases for V and 5 bases for J; bases not matched to a gene: 9. This CDR3 comprises 15 residues. CDR3 loop: CASRLQTGVNEKLFF. The DNA for the CDR3 is TGTGCCAGCAGGCTACAAACAGGGGTGAATGAAAAACTGTTTTTT.

This clonotype was observed many times. The chain uses TRBV28 and TRBJ2-3; D uncertain. This CDR3 has 12 amino acids. The germline V gene has CDR1 MDHEN and CDR2 SYDVKM. Trimming cost V 7 bases and J 7 bases, with 12 bases left between them. The CDR3, as DNA: TGTGCCAGCACCATTGATGGAAATACGCAGTATTTT. Translation gives CASTIDGNTQYF.

A few counts support this clonotype. The rearrangement links TRBV12-3 or TRBV12-4 to TRBJ2-7; no reliable D call. With 5 bases removed from V and 2 bases from J, the gap between germline ends came to 7 bases. The CDR3 has 12 amino acids. The CDR3 loop reads CASSLRTYEQYF. CDR3 bases: TGTGCCAGCAGTCTCCGAACCTACGAGCAGTACTTC.

Of note for this clonotype: A much more abundant neighbour one base away suggests this may be a read error. The chain links TRBV7-9 to TRBJ1-1; tentative D call: TRBD1 (6 bases). This CDR3 spans 15 amino acids. Germline CDR1 reads SEHNR; CDR2 reads FQNEAQ (reference sequence). V lost 8 bases, J lost 4 bases, and 20 bases lay in between. The CDR3 DNA follows: TGTGCCAGCCAGTGGGGGCGGGGGGCCGGCACTGAAGCTTTCTTT. Translated, it gives CASQWGRGAGTEAFF.

This clonotype was detected many times. The gene calls are TRBV7-8 and TRBJ1-1; the D gene is possibly TRBD1 (6 bases). Trimming pared 5 bases from V and 0 bases from J, leaving 10 bases between. Germline CDR1 and CDR2: SGHVS and FQNEAQ. The CDR3 is made up of 14 amino acids. The CDR3: CASSPDRMNTEAFF. For the CDR3, the DNA is TGTGCCAGCAGCCCGGACAGAATGAACACTGAAGCTTTCTTT.

This clonotype came up many times. The gene calls are TRBV6-2 or TRBV6-3 and TRBJ2-2; D gene uncertain. Germline V CDR1 and CDR2: MNHEY, SVGEGT. The CDR3 has 10 amino acids. Trimming removed 6 bases at V and 7 bases at J, with 3 bases between. The CDR3 nucleotides read TGTGCCAGCAGGGACGGGGAGCTGTTTTTT. Translated: CASRDGELFF.

In its sample, this clonotype was seen many times. The rearrangement joins TRBV20-1 to TRBJ2-1; maybe TRBD2 (7 bases). This CDR3 is 14 amino acids long. CDR1 and CDR2 (germline): DFQATT, SNEGSKA (reference sequence). Trimming took off 6 bases at V and 10 bases at J, with 22 bases between the two ends. The CDR3 sequence is CSAQKGAGAREQFF. DNA for the CDR3: TGCAGTGCACAAAAGGGTGCGGGGGCGCGGGAGCAGTTCTTC.

The chain is built from TRBV2 and TRBJ2-2; 7 positions agree with TRBD2. CDR1 and CDR2 from the germline V gene are SNHLY and FYNNEI. The CDR3 has 16 amino acids. J lost 1 base, V lost 4 bases, and 6 bases had no gene match. Here the CDR3 reads CASSVGGFQNTGELFF. The CDR3 nucleotides are TGTGCCAGCAGTGTCGGGGGGTTCCAGAACACCGGGGAGCTGTTTTTT. Full variable domain (remainder filled in from reference TRBV2 and TRBJ2-2): EPEVTQTPSHQVTQMGQEVILRCVPISNHLYFYWYRQILGQKVEFLVSFYNNEISEKSEIFDDQFSVERPDGSNFTLKIRSTKLEDSAMYFCASSVGGFQNTGELFFGEGSRLTVL.

There are many counts of this clonotype. This chain uses TRBV12-3 or TRBV12-4 with TRBJ1-1; TRBD1 is a possible D gene (5 bases). The CDR3 spans 15 residues. The germline V and J ends were trimmed by 4 bases and 0 bases, with 12 bases remaining between them. CDR3 sequence: CASSSFQGMNTEAFF. The CDR3 bases are TGTGCCAGCAGTTCTTTTCAGGGCATGAACACTGAAGCTTTCTTT.

This clonotype was seen repeatedly, ten times or more. The J gene is TRBJ2-3, the V gene TRBV21-1; the tabulated D call, TRBD2, remains unverified against the DNA. TRBV21-1 is recorded as a pseudogene. The CDR3 length is 16 residues. The chain's CDR3 is CARRQVAGDSTDTQYF. The CDR3 DNA follows: TGTGCCAGAAGACAAGTTGCGGGAGACTCCACAGATACGCAGTATTTT.

The sample holds many counts of this clonotype. J is TRBJ2-5 and V is TRBV20-1; the match to TRBD1 covers 8 bases. Trimming removed 5 bases from V and 1 base from J; junction bases left unmatched: 6. This CDR3 has 14 amino acids. Per the germline V gene, CDR1 is DFQATT and CDR2 is SNEGSKA (reference sequence). The CDR3 DNA reads as TGCAGTGCTTCGACAGGGGACCTCCAAGAGACCCAGTACTTC. Its translation: CSASTGDLQETQYF.

V is TRBV7-2 and J is TRBJ1-1; D unclear. Germline V lookup: CDR1 SGHTA, CDR2 FQGNSA. Trimming took 3 bases from V and 0 from J, leaving 8 bases between them. This CDR3 is 14 amino acids long. CDR3 sequence (DNA): TGTGCCAGCAGCTTTTCACGCATGAACACTGAAGCTTTCTTT. Translating it yields CASSFSRMNTEAFF.

This clonotype was detected ten times or more. The chain combines TRBV2 with TRBJ2-7, with 9 nucleotides matching TRBD1. Trimming cost V 6 bases and J 5 bases; bases outside gene matches: 5. The CDR3 runs to 13 residues. The germline V gene has CDR1 SNHLY and CDR2 FYNNEI. DNA of the CDR3: TGTGCCAGCAGAGGACAGGGGTCGGACGAGCAGTACTTC. Residues: CASRGQGSDEQYF.

This clonotype was detected a few times. The chain has TRBV28 and TRBJ2-7; D is undetermined. The CDR3 has 13 amino acids. Trimming took off 6 bases at V and 5 bases at J, with 14 bases between the two ends. The germline V gene encodes CDR1 MDHEN and CDR2 SYDVKM. CDR3 DNA sequence: TGTGCCAGCAGCCACCGCCGGTCCCACGAGCAGTACTTC. It specifies CASSHRRSHEQYF.